One and the same sample provided the 27 T cell receptor beta chains below, sequenced in a study of cytomegalovirus exposure and HLA in healthy donors. In the PCR, 60 Vbeta and 13 Jbeta primers were used. TCRdb keeps only in-frame clones here, not all; method: immunoSEQ multiplex PCR. The table has some 210,000 clones, about 87% seen once. The sequenced sample consisted of PBMCs. All receptors come from a young man in good health and CMV-seronegative.

The J gene is TRBJ2-7, the V gene TRBV6-1, with D possibly being TRBD1 (5 bases). The CDR3 is 13 amino acids. CDR1 is MNHNS and CDR2 is SASEGT in the germline V gene. Trimming stripped 8 bases from V and 3 bases from J, with 14 bases between. CDR3 loop: CASGVGQGYEQYF. The CDR3 bases are TGTGCCAGCGGTGTTGGTCAGGGCTACGAGCAGTACTTC.

This clone has just a few counts. The chain uses TRBV18 and TRBJ2-5, with 9 bases matching TRBD2. V trimming: 3 bases; J trimming: 3 bases; junction bases outside the gene matches: 8. Germline values: CDR1 KGHSH, CDR2 LQKENI. This CDR3 is built from 16 residues. CDR3: CASSPLNSGGEETQYF. The CDR3 DNA is TGTGCCAGCTCACCTCTCAATAGCGGGGGAGAAGAGACCCAGTACTTC.

This chain joins TRBV18 and TRBJ2-7, with D tentatively TRBD2 (6 bases). The CDR3 consists of 13 residues. V lost 8 bases to trimming and J lost 6 bases, with 17 bases between them. The germline V gene has CDR1 KGHSH and CDR2 LQKENI. The CDR3: CASAALEEGEQYF. CDR3 sequence (DNA): TGTGCCAGCGCCGCGCTGGAGGAGGGCGAGCAGTACTTC.

The rearrangement uses TRBV21-1 and TRBJ2-1; the D call in the table, TRBD1, was not verified against the DNA. TRBV21-1 is labeled a pseudogene. This CDR3 region has 17 residues. This CDR3 is CASSKVGDSVSYNEQFF. Here the CDR3 DNA reads TGTGCCAGCAGCAAAGTAGGGGACAGCGTCTCCTACAATGAGCAGTTCTTC.

The CDR3 DNA is TGTGCCAGCAGCCAGAGGGGGTCCAGCGAGCAGTACTTC. Translating it yields CASSQRGSSEQYF. The chain uses TRBV7-2 and TRBJ2-5, with D perhaps matching TRBD1 (6 bases). The J call may be faulty, since TRBJ2-7 better matches the DNA end. Germline V gene lookup returns CDR1 SGHTA and CDR2 FQGNSA. This CDR3 is built from 13 residues.

The chain is built from TRBV7-2 and TRBJ2-2; the D is unclear. Germline CDR1 reads SGHTA; CDR2 reads FQGNSA. Trimming removed 2 bases at V and 1 base at J, with 8 bases between. This CDR3 comprises 15 residues. This CDR3 is CASSLFAENTGELFF. For the CDR3, the DNA is TGTGCCAGCAGCTTATTTGCGGAGAACACCGGGGAGCTGTTTTTT. Based on the CDR3 plus reference TRBV7-2 and TRBJ2-2, the full variable domain is GAGVSQSPSNKVTEKGKDVELRCDPISGHTALYWYRQSLGQGLEFLIYFQGNSAPDKSGLPSDRFSAERTGGSVSTLTIQRTQQEDSAVYLCASSLFAENTGELFFGEGSRLTVL.

This chain uses TRBV7-8 with TRBJ2-3; D uncertain. This CDR3 is 14 amino acids long. Germline CDR1 is SGHVS and CDR2 is FQNEAQ. Trimming stripped 0 bases from V and 3 bases from J, with 7 bases between. The CDR3 coding sequence is TGTGCCAGCAGCTTAGCGGTTAGAACAGATACGCAGTATTTT. This encodes CASSLAVRTDTQYF.

The table lists this clone with a count of one. The chain combines TRBV7-2 with TRBJ1-2; D not resolved. The ends were cut back, 4 bases at V and 4 bases at J, with 16 bases in the middle. This CDR3 is 15 amino acids long. Germline lookup yields CDR1 SGHTA and CDR2 FQGNSA. The CDR3: CASSSDLDALYGYTF. For the CDR3, the DNA is TGTGCCAGCAGCTCGGACTTGGACGCTCTCTATGGCTACACCTTC.

The rearrangement links TRBV29-1 to TRBJ2-7; TRBD1 agrees at 7 bases. V lost 3 bases to trimming and J lost 1 base; unmatched junction nucleotides: 3. The germline V gene encodes CDR1 SQVTM and CDR2 ANQGSEA. The CDR3 length is 13 residues. The CDR3 loop reads CSVEETGSYEQYF. For the CDR3, the DNA is TGCAGCGTTGAGGAGACAGGGTCCTACGAGCAGTACTTC.

As concerns this clone: One end of the junction does not line up with germline, which may come from a read error. The V gene is TRBV7-7, the J gene TRBJ1-1, with D hard to call. This CDR3 contains 13 residues. In germline, CDR1 is SSHAT, CDR2 FNYEAQ (reference sequence). The CDR3 DNA reads TGTGCTAGCAGCGCCGGGGTGAACACTGAAGCTTTCTTT. Its translation is CASSAGVNTEAFF.

This clone was found once. The rearrangement links TRBV5-1 to TRBJ2-3; TRBD2 agrees at 9 bases. The junction had 5 bases not matched to a gene; V was cut back by 4 bases and J by 8 bases. Germline CDR1 and CDR2: SGHRS and YFSETQ. The CDR3 contains 13 residues. The CDR3 loop is CASSPERGVTQYF. DNA of the CDR3: TGCGCCAGCAGCCCTGAGCGGGGGGTTACGCAGTATTTT.

V gene TRBV27 combines with J gene TRBJ1-1, with 9 bases matching TRBD1. The CDR3 is 13 amino acids. J lost 7 bases, V lost 5 bases, and 5 bases had no gene match. Per the germline V gene, CDR1 is MNHEY and CDR2 is SMNVEV (reference sequence). The CDR3 protein is CASSIGTGIEAFF. The CDR3 region has the DNA TGTGCCAGCAGTATAGGGACAGGGATTGAAGCTTTCTTT.

The genes are TRBV30 and TRBJ1-1; 11 nucleotides align to TRBD1. Germline loops: CDR1 GTSNPN, CDR2 SVGIG (reference sequence). V gave up 1 base and J gave up 5 bases; unmatched junction bases: 6. This CDR3 has 15 amino acids. The CDR3 coding sequence is TGTGCCTGGAGTGAGGCTGGGACAGGGGGGACTGAAGCTTTCTTT. As protein: CAWSEAGTGGTEAFF.

The chain carries TRBV19 and TRBJ2-1; 7 bases match TRBD1. This CDR3 spans 15 amino acids. CDR1 LNHDA and CDR2 SQIVND come from the germline V gene (reference sequence). V shed 2 bases, J shed 8 bases, and the junction held 9 bases outside the gene matches. The CDR3 protein is CASSIFATGRYEQFF. The CDR3 coding sequence is TGTGCCAGTAGTATATTCGCGACAGGGCGTTATGAGCAGTTCTTC.

Only a few counts were recorded for this clone. The genes are TRBV5-1 and TRBJ2-3; weak D call: TRBD1 (5 bases). V lost 1 base and J lost 1, with 7 bases in between. The CDR3 has 14 residues. Germline CDR1 and CDR2: SGHRS and YFSETQ. DNA of the CDR3: TGCGCCAGCAGCTTGAGCAGGGGCACAGATACGCAGTATTTT. It encodes CASSLSRGTDTQYF.

This chain uses TRBV10-3 with TRBJ2-3; 7 nucleotides agree with TRBD1. The germline gives CDR1 ENHRY, CDR2 SYGVKD. J was trimmed by 2 bases and V by 3 bases; bases with no gene match: 14. The CDR3 runs 18 residues. The CDR3 DNA follows: TGTGCCATCAGTGACCCGACTACCGGGACAGTGTACACAGATACGCAGTATTTT. Protein sequence: CAISDPTTGTVYTDTQYF.

The chain is built from TRBV7-2 and TRBJ1-5; maybe TRBD1 (6 bases). Germline CDR1 is SGHTA and CDR2 is FQGNSA. The CDR3 consists of 14 residues. Trimming left V 3 bases short and J 7 bases short, with 13 bases between. CDR3 residues: CASSFGRGQQPQHF. The CDR3, as DNA: TGTGCCAGCAGCTTTGGCAGGGGTCAACAGCCCCAGCATTTT.

The gene calls are TRBV11-2 and TRBJ2-2; possibly TRBD2 for D (5 bases). CDR3 length equals 14 residues. Germline values: CDR1 SGHAT, CDR2 FQNNGV. V dropped 10 bases and J dropped 4 bases, with 16 bases sitting between them. CDR3 region: CAMRVDSFTGELFF. The CDR3 bases are TGTGCCATGAGGGTGGACTCGTTCACCGGGGAGCTGTTTTTT.

The chain employs TRBV28 and TRBJ1-1, with D uncertain. The V gene lost 3 bases and the J gene lost 0 bases, with 17 bases spanning the gap. Germline values: CDR1 MDHEN, CDR2 SYDVKM. This CDR3 has 17 amino acids. CDR3 DNA sequence: TGTGCCAGCAGTTTCACATCAGGCCTGCTGATGAACACTGAAGCTTTCTTT. Translation gives CASSFTSGLLMNTEAFF.

This clone was detected many times. V gene TRBV5-1 combines with J gene TRBJ1-4, with 11 nucleotides matching TRBD1. The CDR3 loop spans 16 amino acids. Trimming at V came to 0 bases and at J to 5 bases, leaving 3 bases not matched to a gene. Germline lookup yields CDR1 SGHRS and CDR2 YFSETQ. This CDR3 is CASSLAGTGGNEKLFF. The DNA of the CDR3 is TGCGCCAGCAGCTTGGCCGGGACAGGGGGGAATGAAAAACTGTTTTTT.

The chain employs TRBV11-2 and TRBJ1-2, with a tentative D call TRBD1 (6 bases). The V gene lost 0 bases and the J gene lost 5 bases, with 13 bases spanning the gap. The CDR3 runs 15 residues. Germline CDR1 and CDR2: SGHAT and FQNNGV. The CDR3 DNA sequence: TGTGCCAGCAGCTTAGAGACAGGAAGGACGTATGGCTACACCTTC. Protein: CASSLETGRTYGYTF.

This chain joins TRBV7-2 and TRBJ1-1, with D uncertain. CDR3 size: 15 residues. Germline loops: CDR1 SGHTA, CDR2 FQGNSA. Trimming removed 5 bases from V and 9 bases from J, with 22 bases in between. The CDR3 loop reads CASSPLGVSGPQAFF. The CDR3 DNA reads TGTGCCAGCAGCCCACTGGGCGTCAGCGGCCCTCAAGCTTTCTTT.

This chain connects TRBV5-4 to TRBJ2-3, with TRBD1 as a possible D gene (5 bases). V lost 4 bases to trimming and J lost 1 base, with 10 bases between them. This CDR3 contains 14 residues. CDR1 and CDR2 (germline): SGHNT, YYREEE (reference sequence). In DNA form, the CDR3 reads TGTGCCAGCAGCGCCAGCAGGGGCACAGATACGCAGTATTTT. Amino acids: CASSASRGTDTQYF.

The CDR3, as DNA: TGTGCCAGCAGATCTGCGTACCGAGATACGCAGTATTTT. It is translated as CASRSAYRDTQYF. The gene calls are TRBV7-9 and TRBJ2-3, with no clear D. Trimming took off 6 bases at V and 5 bases at J, with 12 bases between the two ends. This CDR3 is built from 13 residues. Germline-derived CDR1 and CDR2 are SEHNR and FQNEAQ (reference sequence).

V usage is TRBV20-1 and J usage is TRBJ1-2, with 8 bases identical to TRBD1. This CDR3 spans 11 amino acids. From germline, CDR1 is DFQATT and CDR2 SNEGSKA (reference sequence). The CDR3 nucleotides are TGCAGCGTGGACAGGGATTATGGCTACACCTTC. Residues: CSVDRDYGYTF.

This rearrangement joins TRBV10-3 to TRBJ2-5, with 10 bases that match TRBD2. This CDR3 contains 15 residues. CDR1 ENHRY and CDR2 SYGVKD come from the germline V gene. V shed 1 base, J shed 4 bases, and the junction held 3 bases outside the gene matches. The CDR3 sequence: CAISEFSSGRETQYF. In DNA form, the CDR3 reads TGTGCCATCAGTGAGTTCTCTAGCGGGAGAGAGACCCAGTACTTC.

This chain's CDR3 is CASSPGMTGGNSPLHF. DNA of the CDR3: TGTGCCAGCTCACCGGGAATGACAGGGGGCAATTCACCCCTCCACTTT. J is TRBJ1-6 and V is TRBV18; TRBD1 agrees at 10 bases. CDR1 KGHSH and CDR2 LQKENI come from the germline V gene. The CDR3 extends over 16 amino acids. Losses at the gene ends were 3 bases for V and 7 bases for J; bases not matched to a gene: 6.